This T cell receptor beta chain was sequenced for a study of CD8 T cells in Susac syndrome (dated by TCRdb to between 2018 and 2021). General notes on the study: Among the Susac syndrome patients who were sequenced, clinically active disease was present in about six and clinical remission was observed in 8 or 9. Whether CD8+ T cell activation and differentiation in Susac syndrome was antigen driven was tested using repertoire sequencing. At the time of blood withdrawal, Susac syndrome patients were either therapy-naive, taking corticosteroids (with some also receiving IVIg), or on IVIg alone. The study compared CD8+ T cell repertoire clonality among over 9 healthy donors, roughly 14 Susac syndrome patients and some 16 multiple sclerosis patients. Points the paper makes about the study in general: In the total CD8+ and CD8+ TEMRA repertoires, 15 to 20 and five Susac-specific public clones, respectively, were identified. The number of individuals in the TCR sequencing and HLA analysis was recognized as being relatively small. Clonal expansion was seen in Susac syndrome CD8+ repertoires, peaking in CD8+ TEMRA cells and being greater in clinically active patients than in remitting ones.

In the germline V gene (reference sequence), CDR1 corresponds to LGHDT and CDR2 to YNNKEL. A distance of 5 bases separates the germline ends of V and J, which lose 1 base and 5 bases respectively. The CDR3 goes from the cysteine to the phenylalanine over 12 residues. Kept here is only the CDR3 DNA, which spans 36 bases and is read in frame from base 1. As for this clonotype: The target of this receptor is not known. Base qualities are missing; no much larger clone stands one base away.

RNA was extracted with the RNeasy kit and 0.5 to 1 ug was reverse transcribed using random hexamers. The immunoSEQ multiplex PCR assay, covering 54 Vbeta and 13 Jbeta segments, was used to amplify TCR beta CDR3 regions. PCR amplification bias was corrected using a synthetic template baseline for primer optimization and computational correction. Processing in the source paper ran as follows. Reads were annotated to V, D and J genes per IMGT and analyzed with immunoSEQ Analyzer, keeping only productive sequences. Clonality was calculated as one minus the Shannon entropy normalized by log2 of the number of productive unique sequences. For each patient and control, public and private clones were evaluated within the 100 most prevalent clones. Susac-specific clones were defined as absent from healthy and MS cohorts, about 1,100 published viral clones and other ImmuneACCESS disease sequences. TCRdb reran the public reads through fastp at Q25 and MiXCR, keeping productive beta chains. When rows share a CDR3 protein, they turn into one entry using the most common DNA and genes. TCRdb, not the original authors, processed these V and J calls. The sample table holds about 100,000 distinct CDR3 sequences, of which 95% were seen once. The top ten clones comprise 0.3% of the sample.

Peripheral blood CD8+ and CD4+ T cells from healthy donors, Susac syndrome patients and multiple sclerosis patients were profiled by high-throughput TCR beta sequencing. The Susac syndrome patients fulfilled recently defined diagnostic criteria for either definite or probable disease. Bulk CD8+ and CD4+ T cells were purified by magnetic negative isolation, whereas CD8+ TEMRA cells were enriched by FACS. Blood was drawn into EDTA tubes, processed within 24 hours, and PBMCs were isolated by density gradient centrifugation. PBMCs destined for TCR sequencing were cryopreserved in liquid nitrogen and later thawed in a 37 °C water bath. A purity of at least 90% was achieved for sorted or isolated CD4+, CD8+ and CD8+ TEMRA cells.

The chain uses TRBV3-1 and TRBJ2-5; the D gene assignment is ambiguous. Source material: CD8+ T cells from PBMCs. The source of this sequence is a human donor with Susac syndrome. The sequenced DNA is TGTGCCAGCAGCCAAGTGGGGGAGACCCAGTACTTC. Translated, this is CASSQVGETQYF.